Listed below are T cell receptor beta chains from one sample, sequenced in a study of T cells in Graves' hyperthyroidism and ophthalmopathy. Via MiXCR, TCRdb re-called the multiplex PCR reads, giving one row per CDR3 protein. The sample contains around 620,000 distinct CDR3 sequences, 40% to 55% of which appear only once. The sequenced material came from peripheral blood or thyroid tissue (not recorded which). All receptors derive from an adult woman with Graves' disease, either hyperthyroidism or ophthalmopathy (not recorded which). The CDR3 runs from the conserved cysteine through the conserved F or W.

v_gene: TRBV5-1; j_gene: TRBJ2-1; CDR3aa: CASSLDNNEQFF
v_gene: TRBV19; j_gene: TRBJ1-1; CDR3aa: CASSMRGPLGSGSAFF
v_gene: TRBV20-1; j_gene: TRBJ2-5; CDR3aa: CSASGLGSQETQYF
v_gene: TRBV20-1; j_gene: TRBJ1-2; CDR3aa: CSARDREGSSSGYTF
v_gene: TRBV7-3; j_gene: TRBJ2-5; CDR3aa: CASSPSGELSETQYF
v_gene: TRBV12-3/TRBV12-4; j_gene: TRBJ1-1; CDR3aa: CASSLFPVYVTEAFF
v_gene: TRBV7-2; j_gene: TRBJ1-2; CDR3aa: CASSLGMDYGYTF
v_gene: TRBV5-6; j_gene: TRBJ1-1; CDR3aa: CASSRAELPTTEAFF
v_gene: TRBV14; j_gene: TRBJ1-6; CDR3aa: CASSLPGTRNSPLHF
v_gene: TRBV6-5; j_gene: TRBJ1-4; CDR3aa: CASSAGQLVEKLFF
v_gene: TRBV14; j_gene: TRBJ1-1; CDR3aa: CASSPWQNTEAFF
v_gene: TRBV6-6; j_gene: TRBJ2-6; CDR3aa: CASSHEESGANVLTF
v_gene: TRBV11-2; j_gene: TRBJ2-7; CDR3aa: CASNLDHRLQGNEQYF
v_gene: TRBV7-8; j_gene: TRBJ2-7; CDR3aa: CASTKTGTPSYEQYF
v_gene: TRBV7-8; j_gene: TRBJ1-1; CDR3aa: CASRYRGRNTEAFF
v_gene: TRBV2; j_gene: TRBJ1-6; CDR3aa: CASRRGFGGLHNSPLHF
v_gene: TRBV7-9; j_gene: TRBJ2-5; CDR3aa: CASSTRTMGETQYF
v_gene: TRBV29-1; j_gene: TRBJ1-4; CDR3aa: CSVLSGEKLFF
v_gene: TRBV20-1; j_gene: TRBJ2-5; CDR3aa: CSARWNRGGQETQYF
v_gene: TRBV29-1; j_gene: TRBJ2-5; CDR3aa: CSVDDRGRKTQYF
v_gene: TRBV10-3; j_gene: TRBJ1-2; CDR3aa: CAISDRTGALPDGYTF
v_gene: TRBV29-1; j_gene: TRBJ2-5; CDR3aa: CSVVIAGEGETQYF
v_gene: TRBV5-1; j_gene: TRBJ2-5; CDR3aa: CASSLSTAQETQYF
v_gene: TRBV2; j_gene: TRBJ2-2; CDR3aa: CASSEAGELFF
v_gene: TRBV9; j_gene: TRBJ1-6; CDR3aa: CASSVQRPNSPLHF
v_gene: TRBV6-6; j_gene: TRBJ1-2; CDR3aa: CASTKQGEDGYTF
v_gene: TRBV20-1; j_gene: TRBJ1-2; CDR3aa: CSAPDRFGGRDGYTF
v_gene: TRBV25-1; j_gene: TRBJ2-7; CDR3aa: CASSPRGSRAYEQYF
v_gene: TRBV30; j_gene: TRBJ2-7; CDR3aa: CAWSVLGQVSFEQYF
v_gene: TRBV25-1; j_gene: TRBJ2-2; CDR3aa: CASSRRTPGSCFF
v_gene: TRBV6-1; j_gene: TRBJ1-2; CDR3aa: CASRGQGYGYTF
v_gene: TRBV4-2; j_gene: TRBJ2-5; CDR3aa: CASSTGQLDRETQYF
v_gene: TRBV9; j_gene: TRBJ1-1; CDR3aa: CASRMGGTEAFF
v_gene: TRBV7-3; j_gene: TRBJ2-6; CDR3aa: CASSLRQGTEAF
v_gene: TRBV29-1; j_gene: TRBJ1-1; CDR3aa: CSVSRPLGTEAFF
v_gene: TRBV7-8; j_gene: TRBJ2-5; CDR3aa: CASSLPSGPRQETQYF
v_gene: TRBV7-8; j_gene: TRBJ2-5; CDR3aa: CASSLYQEETQYF
v_gene: TRBV7-9; j_gene: TRBJ1-4; CDR3aa: CASSSPPTLEKLFF
v_gene: TRBV7-9; j_gene: TRBJ2-5; CDR3aa: CASSRDGQPQYF
v_gene: TRBV19; j_gene: TRBJ2-5; CDR3aa: CASSENKETQYF
v_gene: TRBV7-9; j_gene: TRBJ1-2; CDR3aa: CASSHPRREGANYGYTF
v_gene: TRBV25-1; j_gene: TRBJ1-2; CDR3aa: CASSAYSSYGYTF
v_gene: TRBV12-3/TRBV12-4; j_gene: TRBJ1-2; CDR3aa: CASSLDRNNGYTF
v_gene: TRBV11-2; j_gene: TRBJ1-6; CDR3aa: CASSSDRFAGSPLHF
v_gene: TRBV7-2; j_gene: TRBJ1-1; CDR3aa: CASSFPDIGGTEAFF
v_gene: TRBV5-1; j_gene: TRBJ1-1; CDR3aa: CASSLVGSPTDTEAFF
v_gene: TRBV7-9; j_gene: TRBJ2-7; CDR3aa: CASSLFDGTYEQYF
v_gene: TRBV20-1; j_gene: TRBJ2-7; CDR3aa: CSARAGQGYEQYF
v_gene: TRBV7-9; j_gene: TRBJ1-5; CDR3aa: CASSLGTEYSNQPQHF
v_gene: TRBV7-9; j_gene: TRBJ2-7; CDR3aa: CASSSLGGNYEQYF
v_gene: TRBV2; j_gene: TRBJ2-7; CDR3aa: CASSPLFYEQYF
v_gene: TRBV18; j_gene: TRBJ2-5; CDR3aa: CASSSLRDKQGTRYF
v_gene: TRBV12-3/TRBV12-4; j_gene: TRBJ1-6; CDR3aa: CAARLTGGDSPLHF
v_gene: TRBV20-1; j_gene: .; CDR3aa: CSAAELAGGTYEQYF
v_gene: TRBV12-3/TRBV12-4; j_gene: TRBJ2-6; CDR3aa: CASSLGGSGANVVTF
v_gene: TRBV7-2; j_gene: TRBJ2-7; CDR3aa: CASSSPGSEQYF
v_gene: TRBV10-1; j_gene: TRBJ1-3; CDR3aa: CASSEGGSDSGNTIYF
v_gene: TRBV10-3; j_gene: TRBJ1-2; CDR3aa: CAVSELRSVSYGYTF
v_gene: TRBV7-9; j_gene: TRBJ2-7; CDR3aa: CASSLERSSYEQYF